This T cell receptor (beta chain) was captured by sequencing in a study of blood T cell repertoires in COVID-19. Study information: COVID-19 samples collected from the United States, Italy and Spain covered acute and convalescent phases. From T cells, B-cell-depleted T cells, or PBMCs came the material, which was cDNA or gDNA.

Original processing methods: Researchers report that nucleated cell counts were estimated from reference gene primer amplification. Clones were sequenced by immunoSEQ multiplex PCR, and TCRdb holds only the in-frame ones, with some missing. V, J and clone size are those of that table, while D and trimming were read from the DNA. The profile shows some 86,000 clones, approximately 89% of them singletons. Germline lookup yields CDR1 SGHNT and CDR2 YYREEE (reference sequence). The ends lost 1 base at V and 6 bases at J; junction bases unmatched: 12. This CDR3 contains 16 residues. The chain uses TRBV5-4 and TRBJ2-7, with TRBD2 matching 8 bases. Material: peripheral blood. The source of this sequence is a human donor with active COVID-19. The donor label of this sample is uncertain. The CDR3 here is CASSLPAMAGGSEQYF. The CDR3 region has the DNA TGTGCCAGCAGCTTGCCGGCTATGGCGGGGGGAAGCGAGCAGTACTTC.